Below, 24 T cell receptor beta chains from the same sample are listed, as sequenced in a study of blood T cell repertoires in COVID-19. Only in-frame clones appear in the TCRdb table, and some are missing; sequencing was by immunoSEQ multiplex PCR. Seen here are some 47,000 clones, 80% to 90% observed once, and the top ten hold roughly 5.3%. The sequencing sample was made of peripheral blood. These receptors originate from a man between 60 and 75 years old with active COVID-19.

V is TRBV28 and J is TRBJ2-1, with 9 bases fitting TRBD2. V lost 1 base, J lost 9 bases, and 10 bases stayed unmatched. The germline gives CDR1 MDHEN, CDR2 SYDVKM. The CDR3 totals 16 residues. In DNA, the CDR3 is TGTGCCAGCAGTTTATTGTTCGCGGGAGGGCCGGGTGAGCAGTTCTTC. It specifies CASSLLFAGGPGEQFF.

V and J are TRBV7-8 and TRBJ2-1, with D possibly matching TRBD2 (6 bases). This CDR3 comprises 16 residues. Germline V gene data show CDR1 as SGHVS and CDR2 as FQNEAQ. Trimming removed 0 bases from V and 7 bases from J, with 16 bases in between. The CDR3 is CASSLAVGSGWNEQFF. CDR3 bases: TGTGCCAGCAGCTTAGCTGTCGGGAGCGGGTGGAATGAGCAGTTCTTC.

The chain carries TRBV7-2 and TRBJ2-7; TRBD1 might be the D (5 bases). The germline V and J ends were trimmed by 4 bases and 6 bases, with 10 bases remaining between them. The CDR3 is made up of 12 amino acids. The germline gives CDR1 SGHTA, CDR2 FQGNSA. CDR3 in amino acids: CASSSWQGEQYF. The CDR3, as DNA: TGTGCCAGCAGCTCATGGCAGGGCGAGCAGTACTTC.

This sequence joins TRBV19 and TRBJ2-7, with 8 bases that match TRBD2. Per germline, CDR1 LNHDA and CDR2 SQIVND (reference sequence). The CDR3 has 15 amino acids. The V and J ends lost 4 bases and 3 bases, in that order; junction bases with no gene match: 8. The CDR3 DNA is TGTGCCAGTAGTAAAACAGCGGGAGTAAACTACGAGCAGTACTTC. Encoded protein: CASSKTAGVNYEQYF.

This clone was recorded only once. The chain couples TRBV7-2 to TRBJ2-1, with 12 bases aligning to TRBD2. Germline CDR1 SGHTA, CDR2 FQGNSA. The CDR3 is 16 amino acids. Trimming removed 5 bases from V and 8 bases from J; junction bases left unmatched: 10. The CDR3 loop is CASSVTGLAGLYEQFF. The DNA of the CDR3 is TGTGCCAGCAGCGTAACGGGACTAGCGGGTCTGTATGAGCAGTTCTTC.

A single count supports this clone. The V call is TRBV28, the J call TRBJ1-1; tentative D call: TRBD1 (6 bases). The CDR3 has 15 residues. CDR1 and CDR2 (germline): MDHEN, SYDVKM. Trimming cost V 2 bases and J 11 bases, with 21 bases left between them. CDR3 sequence: CASSLSPGTMLSAFF. The CDR3 region has the DNA TGTGCCAGCAGTTTAAGTCCGGGGACAATGCTCTCGGCTTTCTTT.

This chain uses TRBV5-6 with TRBJ2-1; TRBD2 aligns across 13 bases. The CDR3 runs 19 residues. Unmatched junction bases numbered 18, after V lost 4 bases and J lost 8 bases. CDR1 is SGHDT, CDR2 YYEEEE, per germline. DNA of the CDR3: TGTGCCAGCAGCCTCACCGGAGGACTAGCGGGAGTAGGTACCGATGAGCAGTTCTTC. This gives the protein CASSLTGGLAGVGTDEQFF.

This rearrangement joins TRBV15 to TRBJ2-3; tentatively, D is TRBD2 (5 bases). V lost 0 bases and J lost 6, with 16 bases in between. The CDR3 is 16 amino acids. CDR1 and CDR2 from the germline V gene are LNHNV and YYDKDF (reference sequence). The CDR3 region is CATSRDQVGVADTQYF. CDR3 sequence (DNA): TGTGCCACCAGCAGAGATCAGGTCGGGGTGGCGGATACGCAGTATTTT.

The chain is built from TRBV6-6 and TRBJ2-3, with D perhaps TRBD2 (6 bases). The ends were cut back, 7 bases at V and 4 bases at J, with 18 bases in the middle. The CDR3 contains 15 residues. Per germline, CDR1 MNHNY and CDR2 SVGAGI (reference sequence). In nucleotides, the CDR3 is TGTGCCAGCATCATGCGGGACCTCGGGGCAGATACGCAGTATTTT. It specifies CASIMRDLGADTQYF.

The V and J genes are TRBV25-1 and TRBJ2-1; 8 nucleotides agree with TRBD2. J gave up 7 bases and V 6 bases, and 11 bases lay outside the gene matches. Germline loops: CDR1 MGHDK, CDR2 SYGVNS. The CDR3 covers 15 residues. CDR3 residues: CASRGASGLLNEQFF. CDR3 in DNA: TGTGCCAGCAGGGGGGCTAGCGGGCTTTTGAATGAGCAGTTCTTC.

This clone came up a few times. The rearrangement uses TRBV23-1 and TRBJ1-3; D may be TRBD1 (6 bases). TRBV23-1 is identified as an open reading frame with a role that is uncertain. The CDR3 spans 16 residues. Trimming cost V 0 bases and J 6 bases, with 15 bases left between them. Here the CDR3 reads CASSQSSAGVKNTIYF. In DNA, the CDR3 is TGCGCCAGCAGTCAATCTTCCGCAGGGGTGAAAAACACCATATATTTT.

This CDR3 is CASSLMAEQFF. The CDR3 DNA sequence: TGTGCCAGCAGTTTAATGGCCGAGCAGTTCTTC. The J gene is TRBJ2-1, the V gene TRBV12-3 or TRBV12-4; D not certain. V was pared by 2 bases and J by 10 bases, with 6 bases between. The CDR3 sequence is 11 residues long.

For the CDR3, the DNA is TGTGCCAGCTCACCACTTCCCGACCTGGCGGGAGTTACCGGGGAGCTGTTTTTT. Translation: CASSPLPDLAGVTGELFF. This chain joins TRBV18 and TRBJ2-2; the match to TRBD2 covers 7 bases. The ends lost 1 base at V and 5 bases at J; junction bases unmatched: 13. This CDR3 contains 18 residues. CDR1 and CDR2 (germline): KGHSH, LQKENI.

The genes are TRBV6-2 or TRBV6-3 and TRBJ1-1; the match to TRBD1 covers 8 bases. The CDR3 is 15 amino acids. Trimming removed 2 bases from V and 3 bases from J; junction bases left unmatched: 5. The V gene's germline CDR1 is MNHEY and CDR2 SVGEGT. CDR3 DNA: TGTGCCAGCAGTTACGTGAGACAGGGGCACACTGAAGCTTTCTTT. Protein sequence: CASSYVRQGHTEAFF.

V is TRBV11-2 and J is TRBJ2-1, with D tentatively TRBD2 (5 bases). With 1 base removed from V and 5 bases from J, the gap between germline ends came to 12 bases. Germline lookup yields CDR1 SGHAT and CDR2 FQNNGV. This CDR3 is 15 amino acids long. CDR3 region: CASSLVGGRDNEQFF. In DNA, the CDR3 is TGTGCCAGCAGCTTAGTGGGTGGGCGGGACAATGAGCAGTTCTTC.

The V call is TRBV14, the J call TRBJ1-2, with TRBD1 matching 9 bases. V trimming: 4 bases; J trimming: 3 bases; junction bases outside the gene matches: 3. CDR3 length: 14 amino acids. Germline V CDR1 and CDR2: SGHDN, FVKESK. CDR3 residues: CASSPTGGDYGYTF. CDR3 DNA sequence: TGTGCCAGCAGCCCGACAGGGGGGGACTATGGCTACACCTTC.

The V call is TRBV7-2, the J call TRBJ2-7; D possibly corresponds to TRBD2 (6 bases). V dropped 5 bases and J dropped 2 bases, with 25 bases sitting between them. Germline V gene sequence: CDR1 SGHTA, CDR2 FQGNSA. This CDR3 region has 18 residues. The CDR3 DNA reads as TGTGCCAGCAGCGTAGAGAACGGGGGTGCACGGCAACCCTACGAGCAGTACTTC. Translating it yields CASSVENGGARQPYEQYF.

As to this clone: Other DNA sequences within the sample encode an identical CDR3. The rearrangement links TRBV2 to TRBJ2-3; 7 nucleotides match TRBD1. With V trimmed by 5 bases and J by 6 bases, 2 bases remained unmatched. In germline, CDR1 is SNHLY, CDR2 FYNNEI. The CDR3 has 12 amino acids. The CDR3 region is CASSRGQDTQYF. CDR3 nucleotides: TGTGCCAGCAGTAGGGGGCAGGATACGCAGTATTTT.

The rearrangement uses TRBV7-2 and TRBJ1-1; possible D gene TRBD1, 5 bases. The ends were cut back, 5 bases at V and 0 bases at J, with 13 bases in the middle. The germline gives CDR1 SGHTA, CDR2 FQGNSA. CDR3 size: 15 residues. CDR3 sequence: CASSTTGGLNTEAFF. In DNA, the CDR3 is TGTGCCAGCAGCACTACCGGGGGACTGAACACTGAAGCTTTCTTT.

This clone has a single count. The V and J genes are TRBV20-1 and TRBJ2-3; TRBD2 might be the D (5 bases). V was trimmed by 3 bases and J by 11 bases, leaving 18 bases between them. This CDR3 has 13 amino acids. Germline CDR1 DFQATT, CDR2 SNEGSKA (reference sequence). CDR3: CSASSDYPLVQYF. The CDR3 coding sequence is TGCAGTGCTAGTAGCGACTACCCGCTTGTGCAGTATTTT.

The genes are TRBV12-5 and TRBJ2-5; TRBD1 might be the D (6 bases). Germline V gives CDR1 LGHNT, CDR2 FRNRAP. This CDR3 spans 13 amino acids. V shed 1 base and J shed 8 bases, with 11 bases lying between them. CDR3 nucleotides: TGTGCTAGTGGTTTGGAAACAGGGATAACCCAGTACTTC. Translated, it gives CASGLETGITQYF.

The chain couples TRBV2 to TRBJ1-2; 9 nucleotides align to TRBD1. From germline, CDR1 is SNHLY and CDR2 FYNNEI. V lost 3 bases to trimming and J lost 8 bases; unmatched junction nucleotides: 4. This CDR3 spans 13 amino acids. The CDR3, as DNA: TGTGCCAGCAGTGAGGGACAGGGTCGCGGCTACACCTTC. Encoded protein: CASSEGQGRGYTF.

This sequence joins TRBV7-6 and TRBJ2-5; 14 bases fit TRBD2. The CDR3 runs to 18 residues. V lost 3 bases, J lost 5 bases, and 11 bases stayed unmatched. The germline gives CDR1 SGHVS, CDR2 FNYEAQ. CDR3 sequence reads: CASSFAGTSGGGRETQYF. The CDR3 DNA follows: TGTGCCAGCAGCTTTGCCGGGACTAGCGGGGGTGGCCGGGAGACCCAGTACTTC.

V gene TRBV7-2 combines with J gene TRBJ1-3, with no clear D. CDR3 length: 15 amino acids. Per germline, CDR1 SGHTA and CDR2 FQGNSA. Trimming pared 5 bases from V and 3 bases from J, leaving 14 bases between. The CDR3: CASSPAGGGGNTIYF. CDR3 sequence (DNA): TGTGCCAGCAGCCCCGCGGGTGGTGGTGGAAACACCATATATTTT.